Reported below is one T cell receptor beta chain. Trimming at V came to 1 base and at J to 3 bases, leaving 0 bases not matched to a gene. Germline CDR1 reads GTSNPN; CDR2 reads SVGIG (reference sequence). The CDR3 has 13 residues. This sample is drawn from a study of blood T cell repertoires in COVID-19. Across the study: Samples of COVID-19 (acute and convalescent) were obtained from the United States, Italy and Spain.

Methods used by the authors: Researchers report that nucleated cell counts were estimated from reference gene primer amplification. TCRdb's table, derived via immunoSEQ multiplex PCR, lists solely in-frame clones and lacks some. The V and J calls and clone size come from that table; D and trimming were worked out from the DNA. The sample shows approximately 190,000 clones, approximately 80% of them seen only once. The receptor's source is a man between 60 and 75 years old with acute or convalescent COVID-19. The J gene is TRBJ1-3, the V gene TRBV30, with 7 bases lining up with TRBD1. The sample comprised peripheral blood. The CDR3 DNA sequence: TGTGCCTGGAGTGGGGACAGTGGAAACACCATATATTTT. Amino acids: CAWSGDSGNTIYF.